The source of this TCR beta chain is a study of blood T cell repertoires in COVID-19. As for the study in general: PBMCs, B-cell-depleted T cells, or T cells were the source of the cDNA or gDNA that made up the material.

Repertoires were generated with immunoSEQ multiplex PCR, while TCRdb's copy carries only in-frame clones and drops some. The profile covers around 4,800 clones, with approximately 70% appearing a single time and more than 35% taken by the ten largest. The CDR3 contains 16 residues. V lost 2 bases to trimming and J lost 4 bases, with 15 bases between them. The germline V gene has CDR1 SGDLS and CDR2 YYNGEE. This clone appeared a single time. The receptor comes from a human donor in a cohort sampled during active COVID-19. The rearrangement uses TRBV9 and TRBJ1-4; TRBD1 might be the D (5 bases). The material sequenced was peripheral blood. Here the CDR3 DNA reads TGTGCCAGCAGCGTGTCTCTGGGGCGCGGTAATGAAAAACTGTTTTTT. Protein product: CASSVSLGRGNEKLFF.